This TCR beta chain was captured by sequencing in a study of blood T cell repertoires in COVID-19 (dated by TCRdb to the early 2020s). As for the study more broadly: Collaborator samples came from the United States, Italy and Spain and covered acute and convalescent phases of COVID-19. Subjects who had been exposed to COVID-19, were actively infected with it, or had recovered from it provided the deeply sampled blood TCRbeta repertoires that made up the dataset. The sample metadata nearly always contained a de-identified subject ID, COVID-19 status, age in years and sex. Samples were obtained from the ongoing ImmuneRACE study (first 160 participants) and from 1,254 subjects provided by 6 global collaborators. The repertoires were released in a freely available public database meant as a resource for research on the immune response to SARS-CoV-2. The material from the prospective study consisted of cDNA or gDNA derived from T cells, B-cell-depleted T cells, or PBMCs. Where available, HLA class I and class II types were obtained from metadata supplied by the sample provider rather than from assay-based typing. General conclusions and limits of the study: How much clinical and demographic metadata was included differed by source and by participant, and the metadata was provided uncurated.

TCRbeta CDR3 regions were amplified from genomic DNA using the immunoSEQ Assay, a bias-controlled multiplex PCR. Under the source paper's analysis protocol: Within the assay, amplification of reference gene primers was used to estimate how many nucleated cells each sample contained. To quantify the absolute abundance of each unique TCRbeta CDR3 rearrangement, sequence reads were collapsed and filtered. For each sample, productive Simpson clonality was calculated as the square root of Simpson's diversity index over productive rearrangements. TCRdb provides this immuneACCESS table in a form limited to in-frame rearrangements. Some clones are lacking; in checked studies, under half of them reflect an unresolved V gene, and why the rest are absent is not known. The V and J calls and clone size are taken from that table; D and trimming were inferred from the DNA. Within this sample are roughly 160,000 clones, with 74% of them counted one time only. Of the sample, about 3% falls within the top ten clones.

Taken from the germline V gene, the CDR1 and CDR2 loops are MDHEN and SYDVKM. There are 16 amino acids in the CDR3, from cysteine to phenylalanine inclusive. Just CDR3 DNA is preserved here, 48 bases in frame from base 1. Relative to germline, V is 1 base shorter and J is 0 bases shorter, with 10 bases between their ends. About this clone: The specificity of this receptor is unknown. Per-base qualities were not stored, and no clone one base away is much larger.

Each collaborating institution followed its own protocols to collect whole blood in K2EDTA tubes. Collaborator samples were shipped for TCRbeta analysis as frozen whole blood, isolated PBMCs, or DNA extracted from either sample type. This sequence originates from an elderly woman with acute or convalescent COVID-19. Rearrangement joined TRBV28 to TRBJ1-5; a tentative D call is TRBD1 (5 bases match). The sample was peripheral blood. CDR3 protein: CASSLYTDSSNQPQHF. The nucleotide sequence reads as follows: TGTGCCAGCAGTTTATACACCGACAGTAGCAATCAGCCCCAGCATTTT.